This T cell receptor beta chain was identified during a study of blood T cell repertoires in COVID-19. Across the whole study: Italy, Spain and the United States were the sources of the convalescent and acute COVID-19 samples. PBMCs, B-cell-depleted T cells, or T cells provided the cDNA or gDNA that made up the material.

Authors' data handling: Reference gene primer amplification in the assay estimated nucleated cell counts. Profiling relied on immunoSEQ multiplex PCR, and the TCRdb table lists in-frame clones only, not all of them. Clone size and V and J calls were adopted from that table, with D and trimming inferred from the DNA. The data hold 290,000 or so clones, with approximately 86% observed a single time. V gave up 0 bases and J gave up 4 bases, with 9 bases separating them. From germline, CDR1 is SGHTA and CDR2 FQGNSA. The CDR3 covers 14 residues. As regards this clone: Distinct nucleotide sequences in the sample also encode this CDR3.

The sequence derives from a man aged 18 to 35 with active or convalescent COVID-19. What was sequenced was peripheral blood. The chain combines TRBV7-2 with TRBJ2-5, with D maybe TRBD2 (6 bases). The CDR3 is CASSLAGGGETQYF. CDR3 bases: TGTGCCAGCAGCTTAGCCGGGGGTGGAGAGACCCAGTACTTC.